The T cell receptor beta chain described here comes from a study of human T cells and chemical hapten exposure. Study results and limitations: Sensitization with DPC brought no change to TCRs above 1 in 1000 in frequency.

As originally analysed: TCRs per sample had a median of approximately 98,000 and ranged from about 20,000 to 700,000. TCRdb reanalysed the RACE reads using MiXCR and keeps one entry per CDR3 protein. None of the V and J calls come from the authors' own analysis; TCRdb made them. Here the sample spans 70,000 to 75,000 distinct CDR3 sequences, about 31% being singletons. The time point is: patch test 1, 2 weeks after DPC sensitization. Treatment specified: therapeutic diphenylcyclopropenone sensitization with weekly scalp DPC. As for this clonotype: Its antigen is unknown.

The CDR3 is 14 residues long. V lost 4 bases to trimming and J lost 1 base; unmatched junction nucleotides: 3. CDR1 and CDR2 from the germline V gene are SEHNR and FQNEAQ (reference sequence). The sample consisted of whole blood, taken in connection with sensitization to the hapten diphenylcyclopropenone (DPC). The gene calls are TRBV7-9 and TRBJ1-1, with 7 bases aligning to TRBD1. The sequence was collected from a man aged 35 to 55 with alopecia areata. Some clones in this sample may be carry-over from other donors' samples. CDR3 in amino acids: CASSSYRGNTEAFF. The DNA of the CDR3 is TGTGCCAGCAGCTCCTACAGGGGGAACACTGAAGCTTTCTTT.